These T cell receptor beta chains were read from a single sample in a study of cytomegalovirus exposure and HLA in healthy donors. Data came from immunoSEQ multiplex PCR; TCRdb stores just in-frame clones and leaves some out. The table lists hundreds of thousands of clones, about 80% of them singletons. The sample was PBMCs. These receptor sequences come from a woman in her 40s in good health and CMV-seronegative. Both conserved end residues are trimmed from each CDR3.

>TRBJ2-2|TRBV7-9
ASSLQGQGKGELF
>TRBJ1-5|TRBV19
ASNLRQGSGDQPQH
>TRBJ1-2|TRBV30
AWRLPGQGIYGYT
>TRBJ2-5|TRBV10-3
AISEPGTGETQY
>TRBJ1-3|TRBV29-1
SVEGYSPGNTIY
>TRBJ2-5|TRBV7-2
ASSSIIGLAGDQETQY
>TRBJ1-1|TRBV5-6
ASSPGSIMTEAF
>TRBJ2-7|TRBV5-4
ASSPGLASYEQY
>TRBJ2-1|TRBV9
ASSVEGTGGNEQF
>TRBJ2-5|TRBV28
ASSSRTGQETQY
>TRBJ1-2|TRBV14
ASSRARGQYGYT
>TRBJ1-3|TRBV6-5
ASSYDPGAPGNTIY
>TRBJ1-1|TRBV20-1
SGQHTEAF
>TRBJ1-4|TRBV5-1
ASRTELNEKLF
>TRBJ2-2|TRBV7-3
ASSLQGTGELF
>TRBJ1-2|TRBV4-3
ASSQDRDSSYGYT
>TRBJ2-2|TRBV29-1
SVRLGTGELF
>TRBJ2-1|TRBV30
AWKFASGGYYNEQF
>TRBJ2-1|TRBV5-1
ASSVTSGGNYNEQF
>TRBJ2-3|TRBV7-3
ASSLTSTSAQY
>TRBJ2-3|TRBV7-9
ASSVADTQY
>TRBJ1-4|TRBV4-3
ASSQSGQSQKLF
>TRBJ2-5|TRBV12-5
ASGVDRVTTQY
>TRBJ1-6|TRBV6-6
ASSRLERLH
>TRBJ1-5|TRBV5-1
ASSLSPSQPQH
>TRBJ2-5|TRBV7-3
ASSLRRGGEQY
>TRBJ1-6|TRBV7-2
ASSATAGFTHNSPLH
>TRBJ2-3|TRBV7-3
ASSSFSGGFPSTDTQY
>NA|TRBV15
ATSVGRGGAYEQY
>TRBJ2-2|TRBV2
ASSLGTGKTGELF
>TRBJ2-7|TRBV11-2
ASSLGGGDYEQY